Sequencing of this T cell receptor (beta chain) was carried out in a study of T cell repertoires in cytomegalovirus infection (dated by TCRdb to 2018 to 2020). Background for the entire study: Alongside well-studied HLA-B-restricted epitopes, the peptide stimulations were aimed at recently identified HLA-C-restricted CMV epitopes, whose presentation resists viral immunomodulation. Donor HLA type was relevant to the analysis, as public TCR beta signatures indicated carriage of CMV infection together with the matching HLA type.

A note on this clonotype: The clone's antigen remains unknown. No base quality values were provided; no much bigger clone lies one nucleotide off.

The treatment or condition label of this sample denotes: in vitro stimulation with specific CMV peptide epitopes to enrich CMV-specific T cells. The cysteine opens and the phenylalanine closes a CDR3 of 15 amino acids. Just CDR3 DNA is preserved here, 45 bases in frame from base 1. V gives up 0 bases and J gives up 3 bases, and the segment between their germline ends measures 9 bases. Taken from the germline V gene (reference sequence), the CDR1 and CDR2 loops are LNHDA and SQIVND. Sequencing took place on an Illumina HiSeq 1500. Through fastp at Q25 and MiXCR, TCRdb rebuilt clones from the public reads, retaining in-frame beta chains. Every CDR3 protein is listed once, alongside the most common genes and DNA of its rows. The sample profile shows 80,000 to 95,000 distinct CDR3 sequences; 25% to 30% of them were found once. Jointly, the top ten make up about 65% of the sample. Summary of the overall study and its limitations: In the ex vivo response, HLA-C-restricted CMV-specific TCR beta clonotypes were dominant, and in two of eight donors the single most frequent clonotype came from this HLA-C-restricted group. In both this cohort and an independent cohort of some 350 donors, the cumulative frequency of public TCR beta family members distinguished carriers of CMV infection plus the relevant HLA type.

The TCR sequence derives from a human donor in good health (CMV status not recorded). Some clones in this sample may be carry-over from other donors' samples. The sequencing here drew on CD8+ T cells from cultured PBMCs, taken from culture after CMV antigen stimulation. The chain couples TRBV19 to TRBJ1-5; the D gene is unclear. The sequence in DNA is TGTGCCAGTAGTATAGATGGGAGGGACAATCAGCCCCAGCATTTT. It specifies CASSIDGRDNQPQHF.